Following are 10 T cell receptor beta chains from one sample sequenced in a study of T cell repertoires in cytomegalovirus infection. TCRdb re-analysed the reads in MiXCR, keeping a single row per CDR3 protein. The sample holds fewer than 550,000 distinct CDR3 sequences; approximately 31% are singletons and the top ten take roughly an eighth. Sample: PBMCs. The source of these receptors is a human donor in good health (CMV status not recorded). Some clones in this sample may be carry-over from other donors' samples.

The sample holds many counts of this clonotype. The chain couples TRBV7-2 to TRBJ1-4; 7 bases align to TRBD1. The CDR3 is made up of 15 amino acids. Germline V gives CDR1 SGHTA, CDR2 FQGNSA. V shed 5 bases and J 7 bases; nucleotides not matched to a gene: 10. In nucleotides, the CDR3 is TGTGCCAGCAGCCTAACAGGGGTGGGAGGTGAAAAACTGTTTTTT. Residues: CASSLTGVGGEKLFF.

The gene calls are TRBV7-3 and TRBJ1-1, with D uncertain. The CDR3 runs 13 residues. Germline lookup yields CDR1 SGHTA and CDR2 FQGTGA. The V and J ends lost 5 bases and 0 bases respectively, with 7 bases between them. The DNA for the CDR3 is TGTGCCAGCAGCCGGTGGGTGAACACTGAAGCTTTCTTT. It is translated as CASSRWVNTEAFF. Variable domain in full (rest from reference TRBV7-3 and TRBJ1-1): GAGVSQTPSNKVTEKGKYVELRCDPISGHTALYWYRQSLGQGPEFLIYFQGTGAADDSGLPNDRFFAVRPEGSVSTLKIQRTERGDSAVYLCASSRWVNTEAFFGQGTRLTVV.

This clonotype was counted only a few times. The chain recombines TRBV4-1 with TRBJ2-2; D is tentatively TRBD1 or TRBD2 (5 bases each). Looked up from germline, CDR1 is MGHRA and CDR2 is YSYEKL. This CDR3 is 16 amino acids long. Trimming left V 0 bases short and J 4 bases short, with 12 bases between. The CDR3 loop reads CASSQDSGTGTGELFF. The CDR3 region has the DNA TGCGCCAGCAGCCAAGATTCAGGGACGGGCACCGGGGAGCTGTTTTTT.

The chain links TRBV2 to TRBJ2-1, with 11 bases fitting TRBD2. The germline V gene has CDR1 SNHLY and CDR2 FYNNEI. With 2 bases clipped from V and 5 bases from J, the junction kept 5 bases outside the gene matches. CDR3 length equals 16 residues. CDR3 in amino acids: CASSELGLAANNEQFF. The CDR3 bases are TGTGCCAGCAGTGAACTGGGACTAGCGGCAAACAATGAGCAGTTCTTC.

The J gene is TRBJ2-1, the V gene TRBV7-4; 10 bases agree with TRBD1. CDR1 is SGHVT and CDR2 is SQSDAQ in the germline V gene. The CDR3 runs to 20 residues. V was pared by 1 base and J by 5 bases, with 17 bases of the junction left unmatched. CDR3 amino acids: CASSLGDRGRVIMNDNEQFF. DNA of the CDR3: TGTGCCAGCAGCTTAGGTGACAGGGGGCGCGTAATAATGAATGACAATGAGCAGTTCTTC.

The genes are TRBV2 and TRBJ1-2; D perhaps matches TRBD1 (6 bases). The V gene's germline CDR1 is SNHLY and CDR2 FYNNEI. The CDR3 contains 11 residues. V lost 7 bases to trimming and J lost 6 bases, with 9 bases between them. For the CDR3, the DNA is TGTGCCAGCAAACAGGGAGATGGCTACACCTTC. Amino acids: CASKQGDGYTF.

This clonotype has just a few counts. The rearrangement links TRBV12-3 or TRBV12-4 to TRBJ1-2, with TRBD1 identical over 7 bases. With 4 bases clipped from V and 6 bases from J, the junction kept 5 bases outside the gene matches. There are 13 residues in the CDR3. The CDR3 loop reads CASSSYRGNGYTF. In DNA, the CDR3 is TGTGCCAGCAGTTCCTACAGGGGCAATGGCTACACCTTC.

The chain joins TRBV19 to TRBJ1-2; no firm D call. Germline V gene lookup returns CDR1 LNHDA and CDR2 SQIVND (reference sequence). V was pared by 3 bases and J by 5 bases, with 16 bases between. The CDR3 sequence is 15 residues long. Here the CDR3 reads CASSIGFSLNYGYTF. The CDR3 DNA is TGTGCCAGTAGTATTGGATTCAGTTTAAATTATGGCTACACCTTC.

This clonotype came up a few times. CDR3 in amino acids: CASSTSLGAQETQYF. The CDR3 DNA is TGTGCCAGCAGTACCTCTTTAGGGGCCCAAGAGACCCAGTACTTC. The chain uses TRBV6-5 and TRBJ2-5; tentatively, D is TRBD1 (5 bases). The germline V gene encodes CDR1 MNHEY and CDR2 SVGAGI. Trimming removed 5 bases from V and 1 base from J, with 14 bases in between. The length of the CDR3 is 15 residues.

J is TRBJ1-4 and V is TRBV7-9, with D possibly being TRBD1 (5 bases). V lost 5 bases, J lost 6 bases, and 10 bases lay in between. This CDR3 is 13 amino acids long. Per the germline V gene, CDR1 is SEHNR and CDR2 is FQNEAQ (reference sequence). The CDR3 here is CASSRGTDEKLFF. The CDR3 DNA sequence: TGTGCCAGCAGCCGAGGGACGGATGAAAAACTGTTTTTT. The variable domain in full, completed from reference TRBV7-9 and TRBJ1-4, reads DTGVSQNPRHKITKRGQNVTFRCDPISEHNRLYWYRQTLGQGPEFLTYFQNEAQLEKSRLLSDRFSAERPKGSFSTLEIQRTEQGDSAMYLCASSRGTDEKLFFGSGTQLSVL.